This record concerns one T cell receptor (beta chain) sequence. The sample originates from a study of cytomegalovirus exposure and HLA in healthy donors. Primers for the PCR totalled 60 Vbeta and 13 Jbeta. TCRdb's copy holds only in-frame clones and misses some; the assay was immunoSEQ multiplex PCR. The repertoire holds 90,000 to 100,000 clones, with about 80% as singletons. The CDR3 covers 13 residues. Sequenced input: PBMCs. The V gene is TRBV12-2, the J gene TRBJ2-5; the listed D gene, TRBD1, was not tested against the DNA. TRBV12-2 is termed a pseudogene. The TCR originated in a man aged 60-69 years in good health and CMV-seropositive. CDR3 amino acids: CASKGQGRKTQYF. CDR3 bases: TGTGCAAGTAAGGGCCAGGGAAGAAAGACCCAGTACTTC.